The TCR beta chain described here comes from a study of T cell therapy after organ transplantation. The overall study: Of roughly ten patients, eight responded clinically and two did not. General observations from the study: Minimal repertoire change after therapy followed marked pretherapy expansions in nonresponders.

Of note for this clone: The antigen remains undetermined.

Clones were sequenced by immunoSEQ multiplex PCR, and TCRdb holds only the in-frame ones, with some missing. The top ten hold roughly a fifth of the sample, which has a few thousand clones, under 95% seen once. The CDR3 consists of 15 residues. The V and J ends lost 4 bases and 3 bases, in that order; junction bases with no gene match: 3. Germline V gene sequence: CDR1 MGHDK, CDR2 SYGVNS. The clonotype originates from a human patient who had received a solid organ transplant and had CMV disease. Here the sequenced sample was CD8+ T cells from blood, taken before autologous CMV-specific T cell therapy. This sequence joins TRBV25-1 and TRBJ2-2; 9 nucleotides line up with TRBD1. The CDR3 DNA sequence: TGTGCCAGCAGTGTCGGGGACAGGGACACCGGGGAGCTGTTTTTT. Protein product: CASSVGDRDTGELFF.